These 20 T cell receptor beta chains came from one sample sequenced in a study of blood T cell repertoires in COVID-19. Clones were read by immunoSEQ multiplex PCR, and TCRdb kept only the in-frame ones, dropping some. Of about 55,000 clones in the sample, almost 85% were seen once. Sequenced material: peripheral blood. These receptors originate from a human donor in a cohort sampled during active COVID-19.

V is TRBV11-2 and J is TRBJ2-1; the D gene is possibly TRBD2 (6 bases). From germline, CDR1 is SGHAT and CDR2 FQNNGV. The CDR3 covers 16 residues. Deletions cut 0 bases from V and 10 bases from J, with 19 bases between. The CDR3 nucleotides are TGTGCCAGCAGCTTAGACGCCGGAGGGTCAGGACGAGAGCAGTTCTTC. This codes for CASSLDAGGSGREQFF.

The chain is built from TRBV5-4 and TRBJ1-2; 8 bases agree with TRBD1. Germline-derived CDR1 and CDR2 are SGHNT and YYREEE (reference sequence). The V and J ends lost 2 bases and 7 bases, in that order; junction bases with no gene match: 7. There are 14 residues in the CDR3. DNA of the CDR3: TGTGCCAGCAGCTTCCGGGACAGGTCGGCTGGCTACACCTTC. Its translation is CASSFRDRSAGYTF. Full variable domain (missing parts from reference TRBV5-4 and TRBJ1-2): ETGVTQSPTHLIKTRGQQVTLRCSSQSGHNTVSWYQQALGQGPQFIFQYYREEENGRGNFPPRFSGLQFPNYSSELNVNALELDDSALYLCASSFRDRSAGYTFGSGTRLTVV.

The chain has TRBV10-3 and TRBJ1-1; TRBD1 aligns across 10 bases. This CDR3 contains 14 residues. CDR1 is ENHRY and CDR2 is SYGVKD in the germline V gene. After removal of 4 bases from V and 5 bases from J, the junction contained 4 bases not matched to a gene. CDR3 loop: CAISVRQGATEAFF. The CDR3 DNA reads as TGTGCCATCAGTGTCAGACAGGGGGCGACTGAAGCTTTCTTT.

The genes are TRBV11-2 and TRBJ1-1, with TRBD1 matching over 7 bases. The CDR3 is 15 residues long. Looked up from germline, CDR1 is SGHAT and CDR2 is FQNNGV. The V gene end was trimmed by 4 bases and the J gene end by 0 bases; junction bases not matched to a gene: 5. The CDR3 sequence: CASSYSTGMNTEAFF. The CDR3 DNA reads as TGTGCCAGCAGCTATTCGACAGGGATGAACACTGAAGCTTTCTTT.

The chain combines TRBV5-1 with TRBJ2-7, with 9 bases fitting TRBD1. The J segment lost 3 bases and the V segment lost 0 bases, leaving 1 base of the junction unmatched. Germline CDR1 reads SGHRS; CDR2 reads YFSETQ. The length of the CDR3 is 14 residues. The CDR3 here is CASSLAGQGYEQYF. CDR3 DNA: TGCGCCAGCAGCTTGGCGGGACAGGGCTACGAGCAGTACTTC.

The chain carries TRBV4-3 and TRBJ1-2, with TRBD1 as a possible D gene (5 bases). The CDR3 is 16 amino acids. V shed 0 bases and J shed 4 bases, with 15 bases lying between them. Germline assignment: CDR1 LGHNA and CDR2 YSLEER. The CDR3 region has the DNA TGCGCCAGCAGCCAAGATGGGGGGAGTGGGGGCTATGGCTACACCTTC. Protein sequence: CASSQDGGSGGYGYTF.

The chain uses TRBV3-1 (or the pseudogene TRBV3-2) and TRBJ2-7; possibly TRBD2 for D (6 bases). Germline-derived CDR1 and CDR2 are LGHDT and YNNKEL (reference sequence). The CDR3 length is 15 residues. The germline V and J ends were trimmed by 2 bases and 0 bases, with 11 bases remaining between them. The CDR3 sequence: CASSQMPSDSYEQYF. DNA for the CDR3: TGTGCCAGCAGCCAAATGCCTAGCGACTCCTACGAGCAGTACTTC.

The CDR3 nucleotides read TGCGCCAGCAGACCCTCCGCAGGGAACACTGAAGCTTTCTTT. Protein sequence: CASRPSAGNTEAFF. The chain recombines TRBV5-1 with TRBJ1-1; unclear D gene. Trimming removed 5 bases at V and 1 base at J, with 12 bases between. This CDR3 is 14 amino acids long. Germline V gene data show CDR1 as SGHRS and CDR2 as YFSETQ.

V is TRBV15 and J is TRBJ1-4; D not certain. The germline CDR1 and CDR2 sequences are LNHNV and YYDKDF (reference sequence). V lost 0 bases and J 11 bases, leaving 13 bases between the germline ends. There are 14 residues in the CDR3. The CDR3 region is CATSRDSSTGKLFF. The CDR3 coding sequence is TGTGCCACCAGCAGAGATTCGAGCACCGGGAAACTGTTTTTT. The variable domain in full, completed from reference TRBV15 and TRBJ1-4, reads DAMVIQNPRYQVTQFGKPVTLSCSQTLNHNVMYWYQQKSSQAPKLLFHYYDKDFNNEADTPDNFQSRRPNTSFCFLDIRSPGLGDTAMYLCATSRDSSTGKLFFGSGTQLSVL.

CDR3 bases: TGTGCCAGCAGCTTAGCGGGAGGGGTCGGTGAGCAGTTCTTC. It specifies CASSLAGGVGEQFF. The chain employs TRBV7-8 and TRBJ2-1, with TRBD2 matching over 7 bases. The V segment lost 0 bases and the J segment 9 bases; nucleotides outside the gene matches: 5. Germline assignment: CDR1 SGHVS and CDR2 FQNEAQ. The CDR3 consists of 14 residues.

This chain links TRBV21-1 with TRBJ2-2; no check of the table's D call, TRBD2, against the DNA was made. TRBV21-1 is assigned pseudogene status. This CDR3 contains 18 residues. The CDR3 protein is CASAGLAGPRTNTGELFF. The CDR3 region has the DNA TGTGCCAGCGCGGGACTAGCGGGACCAAGAACAAACACCGGGGAGCTGTTTTTT.

This clone has more than one count but fewer than ten. V and J are TRBV15 and TRBJ2-7; 9 nucleotides align to TRBD2. From germline, CDR1 is LNHNV and CDR2 YYDKDF (reference sequence). The length of the CDR3 is 16 residues. V was clipped by 0 bases and J by 5 bases; unmatched bases: 8. Written as DNA, the CDR3 is TGTGCCACCAGCAGAGATCGGAGCGGGAGGACGGACGAGCAGTACTTC. This encodes CATSRDRSGRTDEQYF.

This chain connects TRBV20-1 to TRBJ2-3, with D possibly matching TRBD1 (5 bases). Trimming left V 3 bases short and J 2 bases short, with 9 bases between. The length of the CDR3 is 13 residues. In germline, CDR1 is DFQATT, CDR2 SNEGSKA (reference sequence). The CDR3 region has the DNA TGCAGTGCTAGTGACAGTTTCACAGATACGCAGTATTTT. Translated: CSASDSFTDTQYF.

The gene calls are TRBV27 and TRBJ1-1; 7 bases agree with TRBD1. The ends lost 5 bases at V and 3 bases at J; junction bases unmatched: 9. From germline, CDR1 is MNHEY and CDR2 SMNVEV (reference sequence). This CDR3 comprises 15 residues. Here the CDR3 reads CASSPRQGSYTEAFF. The CDR3 coding sequence is TGTGCCAGCAGTCCTCGACAGGGAAGTTACACTGAAGCTTTCTTT.

The V and J genes are TRBV27 and TRBJ1-2; perhaps TRBD1 as D (5 bases). Trimming shortened V by 5 bases and J by 1 base, and 8 bases separated the two germline ends. This CDR3 has 13 amino acids. CDR1 is MNHEY and CDR2 is SMNVEV in the germline V gene (reference sequence). CDR3 sequence (DNA): TGTGCCAGCAGTAAAGACAGTAACTATGGCTACACCTTC. This sequence encodes CASSKDSNYGYTF.

This sequence joins TRBV7-2 and TRBJ1-2, with TRBD1 as a possible D gene (6 bases). Germline V gene data show CDR1 as SGHTA and CDR2 as FQGNSA. V was cut by 6 bases and J by 8 bases, with 16 bases left in between. This CDR3 contains 13 residues. The CDR3: CASSSTPDSGYTF. DNA of the CDR3: TGTGCCAGCAGTAGTACACCGGACAGCGGCTACACCTTC.

The chain has TRBV28 and TRBJ2-3; the match to TRBD1 covers 8 bases. Germline V lookup: CDR1 MDHEN, CDR2 SYDVKM. After removal of 5 bases from V and 4 bases from J, the junction contained 5 bases not matched to a gene. The CDR3 is 14 amino acids. The CDR3 sequence is CASSRGQGADTQYF. The CDR3 DNA follows: TGTGCCAGCAGTCGCGGACAGGGAGCAGATACGCAGTATTTT.

The chain recombines TRBV4-1 with TRBJ1-5; D uncertain. The length of the CDR3 is 15 residues. V was shortened by 1 base and J by 1 base, with 8 bases between the two germline ends. CDR1 MGHRA and CDR2 YSYEKL come from the germline V gene. The CDR3 spells CASSQGGQSNQPQHF. The CDR3 nucleotides are TGCGCCAGCAGCCAAGGAGGGCAGAGCAATCAGCCCCAGCATTTT.

This chain joins TRBV19 and TRBJ2-3; D not resolved. Germline V gives CDR1 LNHDA, CDR2 SQIVND (reference sequence). The CDR3 is 14 amino acids. V was shortened by 3 bases and J by 4 bases, with 11 bases between the two germline ends. In DNA, the CDR3 is TGTGCCAGTAGTATCGGTACAGTCTCAGATACGCAGTATTTT. Translating gives CASSIGTVSDTQYF.

V gene TRBV27 combines with J gene TRBJ2-3; maybe TRBD1 (5 bases). The CDR3 totals 15 residues. V was clipped by 2 bases and J by 3 bases, with 12 bases between them. Germline loops: CDR1 MNHEY, CDR2 SMNVEV (reference sequence). CDR3 in DNA: TGTGCCAGCAGTTTACTAGGGGTGGGGACAGATACGCAGTATTTT. Translation gives CASSLLGVGTDTQYF.